These 4 T cell receptor beta chains were sequenced from one sample in a study of cytomegalovirus exposure and HLA in healthy donors. The PCR had 60 Vbeta and 13 Jbeta primers. The protocol was immunoSEQ multiplex PCR, while the TCRdb copy is restricted to in-frame clones and leaves out a portion. Of roughly 190,000 clones in the sample, about 13% were seen once. The sample consisted of PBMCs. Receptor source: a man between 50 and 59 years old in good health and CMV-seropositive.

This chain connects TRBV7-2 to TRBJ2-3, with a tentative D call TRBD2 (6 bases). This CDR3 comprises 15 residues. Germline V gives CDR1 SGHTA, CDR2 FQGNSA. Trimming removed 7 bases at V and 0 bases at J, with 14 bases between. CDR3 residues: CASTTLASSTDTQYF. In nucleotides, the CDR3 is TGTGCCAGCACCACGCTAGCGTCAAGCACAGATACGCAGTATTTT. The whole variable domain, filled in from reference TRBV7-2 and TRBJ2-3, reads GAGVSQSPSNKVTEKGKDVELRCDPISGHTALYWYRQSLGQGLEFLIYFQGNSAPDKSGLPSDRFSAERTGGSVSTLTIQRTQQEDSAVYLCASTTLASSTDTQYFGPGTRLTVL.

This clone showed up just a few times. The J gene is TRBJ1-1, the V gene TRBV28, with 7 bases identical to TRBD1. The CDR3 length is 17 residues. Germline V CDR1 and CDR2: MDHEN, SYDVKM. Losses at the gene ends were 6 bases for V and 1 base for J; bases not matched to a gene: 14. The CDR3 sequence: CASSTSRTGDRNTEAFF. As DNA, the CDR3 is TGTGCCAGCAGCACCTCCAGGACAGGTGATAGGAACACTGAAGCTTTCTTT.

In this sample, this clone turned up a few times. The chain joins TRBV5-6 to TRBJ2-2; TRBD2 agrees at 7 bases. Germline loops: CDR1 SGHDT, CDR2 YYEEEE. Trimming at V came to 2 bases and at J to 3 bases, leaving 7 bases not matched to a gene. CDR3 length: 16 amino acids. CDR3 bases: TGTGCCAGCAGCTTTAAGTTGGGGGGGGACACCGGGGAGCTGTTTTTT. This codes for CASSFKLGGDTGELFF.

This clone was found a few times. The rearrangement links TRBV13 to TRBJ2-2, with 10 positions matching TRBD2. This CDR3 is 17 amino acids long. V lost 5 bases and J lost 2; bases outside the gene matches: 8. Germline V CDR1 and CDR2: PRHDT, FYEKMQ (reference sequence). CDR3 bases: TGTGCCAGCAGCCCGGCCCTAGCGGGGGTTAACACCGGGGAGCTGTTTTTT. It codes for CASSPALAGVNTGELFF.